The 18 T cell receptor beta chains reported below all come from one sample, sequenced in a study of cytomegalovirus exposure and HLA in healthy donors (dated by TCRdb to about 2017). Libraries were built with the immunoSEQ multiplex PCR assay. The multiplex PCR relied on a mix of 60 forward primers for TCR Vbeta segments and 13 reverse primers for TCR Jbeta segments. TCRdb re-hosts the immuneACCESS table, in-frame sequences only. Its copies lack some clones; in the studies checked, an unresolved V gene accounts for under half of them, and the cause for the rest is not known. This sample lists under 150,000 clones; around 72% were detected once. The biggest ten clones account for about 1.8% of the sample. Sequenced sample: PBMCs. Source of these receptors: a woman in her thirties or forties in good health and CMV-seronegative.

This sequence joins TRBV2 and TRBJ2-3, with D possibly TRBD2 on 7 matching bases. The CDR3 is 14 amino acids. Germline CDR1 SNHLY, CDR2 FYNNEI. Trimming shortened V by 10 bases and J by 3 bases, and 17 bases separated the two germline ends. The CDR3 nucleotides are TGTGCCACCCTAGGGGGGGGACCGACAGATACGCAGTATTTT. It codes for CATLGGGPTDTQYF.

The chain links TRBV5-1 to TRBJ2-7; tentatively, D is TRBD2 (6 bases). This CDR3 has 15 amino acids. The germline gives CDR1 SGHRS, CDR2 YFSETQ. Trimming took 3 bases from V and 6 from J, leaving 19 bases between them. As DNA, the CDR3 is TGCGCCAGCAGCTCCTACCCCGCCGGGGGAGGCGAGCAGTACTTC. Residues: CASSSYPAGGGEQYF.

As DNA, the CDR3 is TGTGCCACCAGCACGGACAGGATCCTAGCCAAAAACATTCAGTACTTC. Its translation is CATSTDRILAKNIQYF. The chain employs TRBV15 and TRBJ2-4, with 7 bases identical to TRBD1. CDR3 length: 16 residues. Germline V gene sequence: CDR1 LNHNV, CDR2 YYDKDF (reference sequence). Losses at the gene ends were 4 bases for V and 0 bases for J; bases not matched to a gene: 6.

This sequence joins TRBV11-2 and TRBJ2-1, with TRBD2 matching over 11 bases. The CDR3 is 13 amino acids. V was pared by 8 bases and J by 12 bases, with 9 bases of the junction left unmatched. In germline, CDR1 is SGHAT, CDR2 FQNNGV. The CDR3 loop is CASLRLAGLGQFF. The CDR3, as DNA: TGTGCCAGCCTTAGACTAGCGGGGCTCGGGCAGTTCTTC.

The V gene is TRBV5-6, the J gene TRBJ1-2; the D gene is possibly TRBD1 (6 bases). The germline CDR1 and CDR2 sequences are SGHDT and YYEEEE. Between the trimmed V and J ends, which lost 4 bases and 4 bases, there was a span of 20 bases. This CDR3 contains 16 residues. CDR3 sequence reads: CASSGTLREGSYGYTF. Written as DNA, the CDR3 is TGTGCCAGCAGCGGGACATTGAGGGAGGGAAGCTATGGCTACACCTTC.

The rearrangement uses TRBV19 and TRBJ1-5; 10 nucleotides line up with TRBD1. Losses at the gene ends were 6 bases for V and 2 bases for J; bases not matched to a gene: 10. The CDR3 has 17 residues. The germline gives CDR1 LNHDA, CDR2 SQIVND (reference sequence). DNA for the CDR3: TGTGCCAGTAGGATCGACAGGGGGCTAGCAGGCAATCAGCCCCAGCATTTT. It yields the protein CASRIDRGLAGNQPQHF.

The genes are TRBV28 and TRBJ1-5; a weak D match, TRBD1 (6 bases). CDR3 length: 18 amino acids. V gave up 2 bases and J gave up 7 bases, with 24 bases separating them. Germline CDR1 and CDR2: MDHEN and SYDVKM. CDR3 coding DNA: TGTGCCAGCAGTTTAGGGGGGGGACAAGTTCCCCTGGGGCAGCCCCAGCATTTT. This sequence encodes CASSLGGGQVPLGQPQHF.

In nucleotides, the CDR3 is TGTGCCATCAGCAACGGGGGTTCCAGGGTAGGCGAGCAGTACTTC. Its protein is CAISNGGSRVGEQYF. The rearrangement uses TRBV10-3 and TRBJ2-7; D might be TRBD2 (6 bases). CDR1 ENHRY and CDR2 SYGVKD come from the germline V gene. V was cut by 6 bases and J by 6 bases, with 21 bases left in between. The CDR3 has 15 amino acids.

About this clone itself: Other DNA variants within this sample encode the same CDR3. The chain couples TRBV7-9 to TRBJ1-4; the match to TRBD1 covers 7 bases. The CDR3 length is 14 residues. CDR1 is SEHNR and CDR2 is FQNEAQ in the germline V gene (reference sequence). V lost 5 bases, J lost 7 bases, and 7 bases stayed unmatched. The CDR3 DNA reads TGTGCCAGCAGCCTAGGACAGGTCTCTGAAAAACTGTTTTTT. This gives the protein CASSLGQVSEKLFF.

The genes are TRBV5-4 and TRBJ1-1, with 8 nucleotides matching TRBD1. Trimming cost V 4 bases and J 0 bases; bases outside gene matches: 20. The germline gives CDR1 SGHNT, CDR2 YYREEE (reference sequence). This CDR3 has 20 amino acids. CDR3 DNA: TGTGCCAGCAGCCACACCCGGATGACAGGGGCCTGGACTCTGAACACTGAAGCTTTCTTT. It translates to CASSHTRMTGAWTLNTEAFF.

Only a few counts were recorded for this clone. The rearrangement uses TRBV14 and TRBJ2-7; no reliable D call. Germline values: CDR1 SGHDN, CDR2 FVKESK. The CDR3 runs 14 residues. With 4 bases removed from V and 2 bases from J, the gap between germline ends came to 12 bases. The CDR3 here is CASSRGSFPYEQYF. In DNA form, the CDR3 reads TGTGCCAGCAGCCGCGGTTCCTTCCCCTACGAGCAGTACTTC.

This clone was detected only once. The chain combines TRBV9 with TRBJ2-3, with 10 bases that match TRBD2. Germline V lookup: CDR1 SGDLS, CDR2 YYNGEE. The CDR3 is made up of 18 amino acids. The junction had 15 bases not matched to a gene; V was cut back by 5 bases and J by 3 bases. CDR3 in DNA: TGTGCCAGCAGTGTCGTTAGCGGGGGGCGGCATGGGACAGATACGCAGTATTTT. It specifies CASSVVSGGRHGTDTQYF. Full variable domain (missing parts from reference TRBV9 and TRBJ2-3): DSGVTQTPKHLITATGQRVTLRCSPRSGDLSVYWYQQSLDQGLQFLIQYYNGEERAKGNILERFSAQQFPDLHSELNLSSLELGDSALYFCASSVVSGGRHGTDTQYFGPGTRLTVL.

This clone was observed a handful of times. CDR3 nucleotides: TGTGCCAGTATGGACAGGGGGTCTTTCACTGAAGCTTTCTTT. Protein: CASMDRGSFTEAFF. The chain couples TRBV25-1 to TRBJ1-1, with 10 nucleotides matching TRBD1. J gave up 4 bases and V 9 bases, and 8 bases lay outside the gene matches. There are 14 residues in the CDR3. Germline V gives CDR1 MGHDK, CDR2 SYGVNS.

V is TRBV9 and J is TRBJ2-2, with D possibly TRBD2 on 5 matching bases. The germline CDR1 and CDR2 sequences are SGDLS and YYNGEE. V was cut by 3 bases and J by 7 bases, with 10 bases left in between. The CDR3 runs to 13 residues. CDR3: CASSARTDGELFF. The DNA for the CDR3 is TGTGCCAGCAGCGCAAGGACTGACGGGGAGCTGTTTTTT.

The genes are TRBV27 and TRBJ2-1; TRBD2 is a possible D gene (6 bases). CDR3 length: 15 amino acids. The V end lost 8 bases, the J end lost 1 base, and 15 bases lay between the germline ends. CDR1 and CDR2 from the germline V gene are MNHEY and SMNVEV (reference sequence). CDR3: CASAGLGLSYNEQFF. For the CDR3, the DNA is TGTGCCAGCGCCGGTCTGGGACTTTCCTACAATGAGCAGTTCTTC.

This clone has a handful of counts. The genes are TRBV29-1 and TRBJ1-1; maybe TRBD1 (6 bases). CDR3 size: 14 residues. V was trimmed by 4 bases and J by 0 bases, leaving 12 bases between them. Germline V gene sequence: CDR1 SQVTM, CDR2 ANQGSEA. DNA of the CDR3: TGCAGCGTTGTAGGACAGTCCATGAACACTGAAGCTTTCTTT. Translating gives CSVVGQSMNTEAFF. Filled out from reference TRBV29-1 and TRBJ1-1, the complete variable domain reads SAVISQKPSRDICQRGTSLTIQCQVDSQVTMMFWYRQQPGQSLTLIATANQGSEATYESGFVIDKFPISRPNLTFSTLTVSNMSPEDSSIYLCSVVGQSMNTEAFFGQGTRLTVV.

This clone is a singleton in its sample. V is TRBV18 and J is TRBJ2-5; no clear D. V lost 3 bases to trimming and J lost 0 bases, with 14 bases between them. This CDR3 is 16 amino acids long. Germline V gives CDR1 KGHSH, CDR2 LQKENI. The DNA for the CDR3 is TGTGCCAGCTCACCCATAGAGACGAGGTACCAAGAGACCCAGTACTTC. Translated, it gives CASSPIETRYQETQYF.

In its sample, this clone was seen a few times. This CDR3 is CASSLRSSGSTDTQYF. The DNA for the CDR3 is TGTGCCAGCAGCTTAAGGTCTAGCGGGAGCACAGATACGCAGTATTTT. The rearrangement joins TRBV7-2 to TRBJ2-3, with TRBD2 matching over 8 bases. Per the germline V gene, CDR1 is SGHTA and CDR2 is FQGNSA. V lost 2 bases, J lost 0 bases, and 4 bases stayed unmatched. This CDR3 is built from 16 residues.